This T cell receptor (beta chain) originates from a study of T cell responses to AZD1222 COVID-19 vaccine. CDR3 length equals 14 residues. Trimming took 6 bases from V and 2 from J, leaving 11 bases between them. Germline V gene lookup returns CDR1 MDHEN and CDR2 SYDVKM. Profiled with immunoSEQ multiplex PCR; TCRdb holds only in-frame clones, not every one. The table includes approximately 50,000 clones, approximately 86% detected once. J is TRBJ1-5 and V is TRBV28; D is possibly TRBD1 (6 bases). This sample comprised peripheral blood, obtained 28 days after the second AZD1222 dose. The clonotype comes from an adult who received the AZD1222 COVID-19 vaccine. CDR3 sequence reads: CASRLQGGNQPQHF. The CDR3 DNA is TGTGCCAGCAGATTACAGGGAGGCAATCAGCCCCAGCATTTT.